This T cell receptor beta chain emerged from a study of blood T cell repertoires in COVID-19. Study context: The United States, Italy and Spain were the sources of the acute and convalescent COVID-19 samples. Sources were T cells, B-cell-depleted T cells, or PBMCs; the material itself was cDNA or gDNA.

Germline V lookup: CDR1 ENHRY, CDR2 SYGVKD. The trim removed 7 bases at V and 1 base at J, leaving 6 bases unmatched. There are 15 residues in the CDR3. Original methodology: Using reference gene primer amplification, nucleated cell counts were estimated. Data came from immunoSEQ multiplex PCR; TCRdb stores just in-frame clones and leaves some out. The V and J calls and clone size were taken over from that table, and D and trimming were inferred from the DNA. The table records roughly 71,000 clones, 88% of them present only once. V and J are TRBV10-3 and TRBJ1-1; 10 nucleotides line up with TRBD1. The source is a man aged 45-65 years with acute or convalescent COVID-19. Sequencing was performed on peripheral blood. The CDR3 is CAIKWDRGSNTEAFF. The CDR3 DNA reads as TGTGCCATCAAGTGGGACAGGGGATCGAACACTGAAGCTTTCTTT.